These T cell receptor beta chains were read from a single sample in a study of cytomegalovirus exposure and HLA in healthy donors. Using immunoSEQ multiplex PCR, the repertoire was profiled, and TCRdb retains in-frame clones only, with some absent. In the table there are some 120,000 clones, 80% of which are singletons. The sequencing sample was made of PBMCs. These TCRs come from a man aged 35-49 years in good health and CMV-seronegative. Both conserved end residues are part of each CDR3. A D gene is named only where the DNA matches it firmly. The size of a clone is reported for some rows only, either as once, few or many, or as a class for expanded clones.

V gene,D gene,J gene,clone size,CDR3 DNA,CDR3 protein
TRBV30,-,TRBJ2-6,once,TGTGCCTGGAGTCGGTTCTCTGGGGCCAACGTCCTGACTTTC,CAWSRFSGANVLTF
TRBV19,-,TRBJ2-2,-,TGTGCCAGTAGTACCGGAGGGACGATCACCGGGGAGCTGTTTTTT,CASSTGGTITGELFF
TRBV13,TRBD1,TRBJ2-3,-,TGTGCCAGCAGCTTAAACAGGGGGGCGGCAGATACGCAGTATTTT,CASSLNRGAADTQYF
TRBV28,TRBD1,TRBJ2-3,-,TGTGCCAGCAATGGACAGGGGACAGATACGCAGTATTTT,CASNGQGTDTQYF
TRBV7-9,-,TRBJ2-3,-,TGTGCCAGCAGCTTAGCAGGGGCAGATACGCAGTATTTT,CASSLAGADTQYF
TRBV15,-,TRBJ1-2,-,TGTGCCACCAGCAGAGAGGTCGGACTGACCTCCTATGGCTACACCTTC,CATSREVGLTSYGYTF
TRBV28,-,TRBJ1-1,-,TGTGCCAGCACTACGCCCACTGAAGCTTTCTTT,CASTTPTEAFF
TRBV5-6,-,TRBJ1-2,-,TGTGCCAGCAGCCCGGACAGTAGATATGGCTACACCTTC,CASSPDSRYGYTF
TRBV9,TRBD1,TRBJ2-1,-,TGTGCCAGCAGCGTACAGGGGGCCGGCTACAATGAGCAGTTCTTC,CASSVQGAGYNEQFF
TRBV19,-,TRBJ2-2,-,TGTGCCTCAAGCCATACGAACACCGGGGAGCTGTTTTTT,CASSHTNTGELFF
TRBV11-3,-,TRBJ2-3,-,TGTGCCAGCAGCTTCGGCAGGGGCACAGATACGCAGTATTTT,CASSFGRGTDTQYF
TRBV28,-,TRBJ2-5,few,TGTGCCAGCAGTTCCCCGGACAGACAAGAGACCCAGTACTTC,CASSSPDRQETQYF
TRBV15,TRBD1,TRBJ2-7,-,TGTGCCACCAGCAGGTCTCGGACAGGGTCGTACGAGCAGTACTTC,CATSRSRTGSYEQYF
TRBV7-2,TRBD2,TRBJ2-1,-,TGTGCCAGCAGCTCGAGACTAGCGAGAAATGAGCAGTTCTTC,CASSSRLARNEQFF
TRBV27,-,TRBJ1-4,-,TGTGCCAGCAGTTCGGCGGGAATTGAAAAACTGTTTTTT,CASSSAGIEKLFF
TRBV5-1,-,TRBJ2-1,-,TGCGCCAGCAGCTTGTTCCGACAGGCGGGTGAGCAGTTCTTC,CASSLFRQAGEQFF
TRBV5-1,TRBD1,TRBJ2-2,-,TGCGCCAGCAGCTTCGGAAGGGGGCTAGTTTGGACCGGGGAGCTGTTTTTT,CASSFGRGLVWTGELFF
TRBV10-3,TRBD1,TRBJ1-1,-,TGTGCCATCAATGGGCAGGGGGGAAGGAACACTGAAGCTTTCTTT,CAINGQGGRNTEAFF
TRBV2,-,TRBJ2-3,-,TGTGCCAGCAAGTTAGCGGTGCTGGCAGATACGCAGTATTTT,CASKLAVLADTQYF
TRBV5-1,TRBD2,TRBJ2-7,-,TGCGCCAGCCGCCGGGAGGGTAGCGAGCAGTACTTC,CASRREGSEQYF
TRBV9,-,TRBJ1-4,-,TGTGCCAGCAGCGCCCGGGAAGGAAATGAAAAACTGTTTTTT,CASSAREGNEKLFF
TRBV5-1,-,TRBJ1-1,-,TGCGCCAGCAGCCCAAACACAGGTAACACCGAAGCTTTCTTT,CASSPNTGNTEAFF
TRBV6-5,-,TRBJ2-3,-,TGTGCCAGCAGTTACTCCAGGGCGAATACGCAGTATTTT,CASSYSRANTQYF
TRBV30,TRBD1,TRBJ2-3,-,TGTGCCCGGGGACAGGGAGGGACAGATACGCAGTATTTT,CARGQGGTDTQYF
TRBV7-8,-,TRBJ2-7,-,TGTGCCAGCAGCTTAGGTCAGTTATCCGAGCAGTACTTC,CASSLGQLSEQYF
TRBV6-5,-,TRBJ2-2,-,TGTGCCAGCAGTTGGCAGGGTTATCAAACCGGGGAGCTGTTTTTT,CASSWQGYQTGELFF
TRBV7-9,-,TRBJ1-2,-,TGTGCCAGCAGCACGGACTATGGCTACACCTTC,CASSTDYGYTF
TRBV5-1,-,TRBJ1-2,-,TGCGCCAGCAGCCCCACGGTTGGGTTCGGCGGGACCGAGGGCTACACCTTC,CASSPTVGFGGTEGYTF
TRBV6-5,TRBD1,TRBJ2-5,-,TGTGCCAGCAGTTACTCGAACAGGGGTATGGGGGAGACCCAGTACTTC,CASSYSNRGMGETQYF
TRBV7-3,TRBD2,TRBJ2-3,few,TGTGCCAGCAGCTTACCGGCTAGCGGGAGGTTGACAGATACGCAGTATTTT,CASSLPASGRLTDTQYF
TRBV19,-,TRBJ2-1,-,TGTGCCAGTAACGCGGCGGCCGGTGAGCAGTTCTTC,CASNAAAGEQFF
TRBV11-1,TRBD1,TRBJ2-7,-,TGTGCCAGCAGCTTGGGTTTTGGGACAGGGGCGACCTACGAGCAGTACTTC,CASSLGFGTGATYEQYF
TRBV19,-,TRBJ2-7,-,TGTGCCAGTAGTTTCCGGGACACTTCCTACGAGCAGTACTTC,CASSFRDTSYEQYF
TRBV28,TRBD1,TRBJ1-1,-,TGTGCCAGCAGTTTTGGGGACAGGGGAAGTTACGCTGAAGCTTTCTTT,CASSFGDRGSYAEAFF
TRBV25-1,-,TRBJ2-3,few,TGTGCCAGCAGTGGAACAGCTAGCGCCTACACAGATACGCAGTATTTT,CASSGTASAYTDTQYF
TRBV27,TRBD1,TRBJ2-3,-,TGTGCCAGCAGTTTATCGTTGGGGACAGGGGTGTATTTT,CASSLSLGTGVYF
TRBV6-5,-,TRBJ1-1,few,TGTGCCAGCACCGGGAGTACTCTGAACACTGAAGCTTTCTTT,CASTGSTLNTEAFF
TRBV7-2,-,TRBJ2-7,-,TGTGCCAGCAGCTCCCCGTTCCAGGCCTACGAGCAGTACTTC,CASSSPFQAYEQYF
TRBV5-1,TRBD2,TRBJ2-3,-,TGCGCCAGCAGACTGGGACTAGCGGGGGGGCTTATAGATACGCAGTATTTT,CASRLGLAGGLIDTQYF
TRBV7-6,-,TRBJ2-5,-,TGTGCCAGCGCACTAACTCTCCAAGAGACCCAGTACTTC,CASALTLQETQYF
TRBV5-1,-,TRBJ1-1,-,TGCGCCAGCAGCTTGGGCGGGCTGTCTGAAGCTTTCTTT,CASSLGGLSEAFF
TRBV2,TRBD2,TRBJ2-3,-,TGTGCCAGCAGTGAGCCCAGCGGGGTCGATACGCAGTATTTT,CASSEPSGVDTQYF
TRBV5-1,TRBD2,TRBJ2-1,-,TGCGCCAGCAGCTTCGGCGGGAGAGGCAATGAGCAGTTCTTC,CASSFGGRGNEQFF
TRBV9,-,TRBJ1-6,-,TGTGCCAGCAGCGTAGGTAGCGGATCAGATTCACCCCTCCACTTT,CASSVGSGSDSPLHF
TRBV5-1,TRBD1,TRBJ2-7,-,TGCGCCAGCAGCCCGGGACAGACAAGCTCCTACGAGCAGTACTTC,CASSPGQTSSYEQYF
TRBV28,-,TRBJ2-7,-,TGTGCCAGCAGTCCATACAGGGTCGGGTCCTACGAGCAGTACTTC,CASSPYRVGSYEQYF
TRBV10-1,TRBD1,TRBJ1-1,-,TGCGCCAGCAGCGACGGACAGGGGAAGGATGAAGCTTTCTTT,CASSDGQGKDEAFF
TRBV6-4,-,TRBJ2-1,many,TGTGCCAGCAGTGACTCAGGAGATCGCGATGAGCAGTTCTTC,CASSDSGDRDEQFF
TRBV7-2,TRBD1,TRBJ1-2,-,TGTGCCAGCAGCATTACTACAGGGGGAAGGTATGGCTACACCTTC,CASSITTGGRYGYTF
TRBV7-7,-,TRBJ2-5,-,TGTGCCAGCAGCTCGTCGGTGGGGGGTGAGACCCAGTACTTC,CASSSSVGGETQYF
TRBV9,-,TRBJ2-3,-,TGTGCCAGCAGCGTACTAGACGGGTTAGGAGATACGCAGTATTTT,CASSVLDGLGDTQYF
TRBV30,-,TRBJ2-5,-,TGTGCCTGGAGTACGTTACAGGGTTCGGAGACCCAGTACTTC,CAWSTLQGSETQYF
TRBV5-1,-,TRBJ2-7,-,TGCGCCAGCAGCTCGACAGGCACCTCCTACGAGCAGTACTTC,CASSSTGTSYEQYF